This TCR beta chain was sequenced during a study of control samples from healthy donors and cancer patients. TCRdb's copy holds only in-frame clones and misses some; the assay was immunoSEQ multiplex PCR. The table includes 65,000 to 90,000 clones, 80% to 90% detected once. The clonotype was recovered from a man aged 45-65 years in good health. Sequencing was performed on blood.

In nucleotides, the CDR3 is TGTGCCAGCAGCACTGACAGCTTCTATGGCTACACCTTC. It is translated as CASSTDSFYGYTF. The V gene is TRBV7-2, the J gene TRBJ1-2, with D possibly being TRBD1 (5 bases). Germline V gives CDR1 SGHTA, CDR2 FQGNSA. This CDR3 comprises 13 residues. Trimming stripped 5 bases from V and 4 bases from J, with 11 bases between.